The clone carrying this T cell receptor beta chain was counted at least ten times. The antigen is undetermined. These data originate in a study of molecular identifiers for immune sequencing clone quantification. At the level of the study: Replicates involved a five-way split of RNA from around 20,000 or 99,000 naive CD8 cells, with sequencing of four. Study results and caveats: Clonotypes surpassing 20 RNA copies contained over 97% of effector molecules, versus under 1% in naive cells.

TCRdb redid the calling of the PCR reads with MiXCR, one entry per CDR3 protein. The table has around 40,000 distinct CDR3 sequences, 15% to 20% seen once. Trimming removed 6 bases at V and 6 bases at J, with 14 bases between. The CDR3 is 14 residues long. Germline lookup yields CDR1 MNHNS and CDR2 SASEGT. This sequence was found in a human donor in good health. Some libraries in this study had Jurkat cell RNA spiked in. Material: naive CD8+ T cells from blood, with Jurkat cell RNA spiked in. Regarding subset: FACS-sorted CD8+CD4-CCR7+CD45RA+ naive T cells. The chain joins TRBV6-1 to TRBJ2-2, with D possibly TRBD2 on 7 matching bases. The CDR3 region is CASRGLWGPGELFF. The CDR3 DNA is TGTGCCAGCAGGGGACTATGGGGGCCCGGGGAGCTGTTTTTT.